Here is one T cell receptor beta chain with its context. The data derive from a study of blood T cell repertoires in COVID-19. Study summary: Donors in the United States, Italy and Spain gave samples during acute or convalescent COVID-19. T cells, B-cell-depleted T cells, or PBMCs supplied cDNA or gDNA.

Seattle patients were enrolled during active infection and followed longitudinally. Authors' methods: Using reference gene primer amplification, nucleated cell counts were estimated. Libraries were prepared by immunoSEQ multiplex PCR; TCRdb keeps only in-frame clonotypes and omits some of them. The DNA was the basis for D and trimming; V, J and clone size are from that table. The sample lists over 100,000 clones, roughly 89% occurring once. In germline, CDR1 is MNHEY, CDR2 SVGEGT. V lost 2 bases and J 9 bases, leaving 14 bases between the germline ends. The CDR3 has 14 residues. The chain links TRBV6-2 or TRBV6-3 to TRBJ2-1; a weak D match, TRBD1 (6 bases). Sequences were obtained from peripheral blood. The receptor was isolated from a woman aged 50 to 60 with COVID-19, enrolled during active disease. This CDR3 is CASSYGNRAGEQFF. In DNA form, the CDR3 reads TGTGCCAGCAGTTACGGGAACAGGGCTGGTGAGCAGTTCTTC.